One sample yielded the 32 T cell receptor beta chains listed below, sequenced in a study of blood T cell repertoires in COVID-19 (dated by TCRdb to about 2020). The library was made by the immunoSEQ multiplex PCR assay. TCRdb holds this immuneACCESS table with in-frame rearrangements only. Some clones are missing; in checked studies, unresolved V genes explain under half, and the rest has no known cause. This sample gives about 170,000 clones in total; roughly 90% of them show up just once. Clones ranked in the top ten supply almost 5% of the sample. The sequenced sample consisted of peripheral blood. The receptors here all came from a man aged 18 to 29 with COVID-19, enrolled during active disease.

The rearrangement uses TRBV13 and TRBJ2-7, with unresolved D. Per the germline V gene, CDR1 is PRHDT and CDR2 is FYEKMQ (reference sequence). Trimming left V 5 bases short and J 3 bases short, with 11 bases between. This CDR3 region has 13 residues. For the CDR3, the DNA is TGTGCCAGCAGCGCTCGGAGCCACTACGAGCAGTACTTC. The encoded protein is CASSARSHYEQYF.

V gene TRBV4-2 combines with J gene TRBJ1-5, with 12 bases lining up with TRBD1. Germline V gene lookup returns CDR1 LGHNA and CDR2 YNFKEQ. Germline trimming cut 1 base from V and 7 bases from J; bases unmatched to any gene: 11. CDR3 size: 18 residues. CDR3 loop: CASSQASSGTGGLQPQHF. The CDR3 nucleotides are TGTGCCAGCAGCCAAGCCAGCTCCGGGACAGGGGGCCTCCAGCCCCAGCATTTT.

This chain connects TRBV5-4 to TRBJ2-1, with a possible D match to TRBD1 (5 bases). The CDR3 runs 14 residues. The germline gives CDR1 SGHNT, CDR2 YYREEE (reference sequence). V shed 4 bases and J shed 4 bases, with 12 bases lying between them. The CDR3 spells CASSIGHRYNEQFF. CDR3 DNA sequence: TGTGCCAGCAGCATCGGACACAGATACAATGAGCAGTTCTTC.

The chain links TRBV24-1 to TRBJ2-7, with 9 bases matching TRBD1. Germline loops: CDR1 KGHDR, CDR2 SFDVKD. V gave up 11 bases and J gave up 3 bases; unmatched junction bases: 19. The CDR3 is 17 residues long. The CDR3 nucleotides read TGTGCCAAGCCTTCCGGGACAGGGTCCTTTGTGGACTACGAGCAGTACTTC. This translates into CAKPSGTGSFVDYEQYF.

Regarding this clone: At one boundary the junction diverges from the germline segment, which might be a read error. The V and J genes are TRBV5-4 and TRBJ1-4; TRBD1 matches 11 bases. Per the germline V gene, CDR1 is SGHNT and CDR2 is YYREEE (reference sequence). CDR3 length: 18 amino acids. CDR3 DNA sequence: TGTGCCAGCAGCGCCGGGACAGGGGGGGACCTAACTAATGAAAAACTGCTTTTT. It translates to CASSAGTGGDLTNEKLLF.

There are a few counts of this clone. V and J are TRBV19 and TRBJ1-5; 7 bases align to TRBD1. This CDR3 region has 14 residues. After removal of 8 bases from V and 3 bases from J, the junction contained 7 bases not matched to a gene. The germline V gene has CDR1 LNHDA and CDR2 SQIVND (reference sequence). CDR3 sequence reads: CASSPGGFNQPQHF. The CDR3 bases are TGTGCCAGTTCCCCAGGGGGTTTCAATCAGCCCCAGCATTTT.

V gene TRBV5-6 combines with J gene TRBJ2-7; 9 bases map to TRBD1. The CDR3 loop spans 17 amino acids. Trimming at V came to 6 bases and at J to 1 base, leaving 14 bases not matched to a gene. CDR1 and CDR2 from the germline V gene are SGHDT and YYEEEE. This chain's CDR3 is CASTRTGAGSGSYEQYF. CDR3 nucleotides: TGTGCCAGCACCCGGACAGGGGCGGGTTCGGGATCCTACGAGCAGTACTTC.

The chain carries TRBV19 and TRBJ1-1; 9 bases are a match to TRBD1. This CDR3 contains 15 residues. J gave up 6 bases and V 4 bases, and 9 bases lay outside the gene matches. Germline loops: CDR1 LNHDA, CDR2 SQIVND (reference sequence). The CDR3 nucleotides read TGTGCCAGTAGTACGACGGCTGACAGGGGGGCTGAAGCTTTCTTT. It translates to CASSTTADRGAEAFF.

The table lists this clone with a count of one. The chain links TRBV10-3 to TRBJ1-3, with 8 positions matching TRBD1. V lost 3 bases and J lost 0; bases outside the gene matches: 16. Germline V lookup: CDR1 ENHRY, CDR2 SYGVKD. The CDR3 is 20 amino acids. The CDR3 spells CAISDLTTPGQENSGNTIYF. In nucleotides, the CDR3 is TGTGCCATCAGTGATCTTACGACGCCGGGACAGGAAAACTCTGGAAACACCATATATTTT.

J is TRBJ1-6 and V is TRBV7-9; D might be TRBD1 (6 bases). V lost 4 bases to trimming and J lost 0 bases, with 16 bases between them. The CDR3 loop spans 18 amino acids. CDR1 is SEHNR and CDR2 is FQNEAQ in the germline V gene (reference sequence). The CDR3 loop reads CASSSGQTGSSYNSPLHF. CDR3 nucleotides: TGTGCCAGCAGCTCCGGACAGACGGGGAGCTCCTATAATTCACCCCTCCACTTT.

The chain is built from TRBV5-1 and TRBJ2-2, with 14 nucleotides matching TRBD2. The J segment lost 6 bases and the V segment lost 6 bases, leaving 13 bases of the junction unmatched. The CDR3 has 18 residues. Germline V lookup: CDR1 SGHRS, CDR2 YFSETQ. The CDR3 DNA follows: TGCGCCAGCACCGGGACTAGCGGGAGTCCTCGACGGGCCGGGGAGCTGTTTTTT. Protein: CASTGTSGSPRRAGELFF.

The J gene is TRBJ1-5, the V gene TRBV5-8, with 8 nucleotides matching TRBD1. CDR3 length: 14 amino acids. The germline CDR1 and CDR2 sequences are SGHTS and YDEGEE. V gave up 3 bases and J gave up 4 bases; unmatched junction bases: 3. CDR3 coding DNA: TGTGCCAGCAGCTCGGGACAGGAAAATCAGCCCCAGCATTTT. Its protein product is CASSSGQENQPQHF.

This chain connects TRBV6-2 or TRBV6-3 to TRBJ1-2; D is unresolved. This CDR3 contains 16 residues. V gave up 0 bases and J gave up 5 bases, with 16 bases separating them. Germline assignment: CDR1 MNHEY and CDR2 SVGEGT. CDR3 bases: TGTGCCAGCAGTTACTCGTTCAGGCCTACCAGTTATGGCTACACCTTC. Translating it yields CASSYSFRPTSYGYTF.

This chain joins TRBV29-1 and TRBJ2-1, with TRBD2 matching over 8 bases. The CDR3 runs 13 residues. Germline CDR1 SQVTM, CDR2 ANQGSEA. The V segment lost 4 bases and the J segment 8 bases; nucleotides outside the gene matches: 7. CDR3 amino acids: CSVAGRALHEQFF. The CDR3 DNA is TGCAGCGTTGCCGGGAGGGCCCTACATGAGCAGTTCTTC.

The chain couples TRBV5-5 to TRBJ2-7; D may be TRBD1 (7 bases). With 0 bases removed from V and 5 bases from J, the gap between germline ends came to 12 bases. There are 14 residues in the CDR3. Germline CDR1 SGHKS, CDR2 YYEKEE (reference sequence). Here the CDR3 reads CASSLAGRGDEQYF. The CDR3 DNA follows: TGTGCCAGCAGCTTGGCCGGCAGGGGGGACGAGCAGTACTTC.

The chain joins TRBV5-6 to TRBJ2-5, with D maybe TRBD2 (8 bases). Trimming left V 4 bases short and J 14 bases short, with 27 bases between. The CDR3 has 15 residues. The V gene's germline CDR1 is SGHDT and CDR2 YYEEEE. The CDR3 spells CASSPSQGMLAGSYF. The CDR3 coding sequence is TGTGCCAGCAGCCCCTCACAGGGGATGTTAGCGGGATCCTACTTC.

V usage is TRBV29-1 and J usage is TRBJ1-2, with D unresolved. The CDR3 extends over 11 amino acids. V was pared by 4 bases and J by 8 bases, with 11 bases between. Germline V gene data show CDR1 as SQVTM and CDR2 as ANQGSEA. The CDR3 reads CSVGILEGYTF. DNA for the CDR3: TGCAGCGTTGGTATCCTTGAGGGCTACACCTTC.

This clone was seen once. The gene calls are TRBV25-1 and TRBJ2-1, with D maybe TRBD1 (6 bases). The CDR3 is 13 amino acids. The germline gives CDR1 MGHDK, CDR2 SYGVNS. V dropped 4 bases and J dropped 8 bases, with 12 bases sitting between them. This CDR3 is CASSAHRDHEQFF. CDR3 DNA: TGTGCCAGCAGTGCCCACAGGGATCATGAGCAGTTCTTC.

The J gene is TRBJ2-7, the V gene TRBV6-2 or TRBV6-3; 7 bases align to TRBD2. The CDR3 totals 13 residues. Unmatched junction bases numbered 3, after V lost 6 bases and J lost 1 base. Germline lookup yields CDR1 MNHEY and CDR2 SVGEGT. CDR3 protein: CASSGAGSYEQYF. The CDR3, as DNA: TGTGCCAGCAGCGGAGCGGGATCCTACGAGCAGTACTTC.

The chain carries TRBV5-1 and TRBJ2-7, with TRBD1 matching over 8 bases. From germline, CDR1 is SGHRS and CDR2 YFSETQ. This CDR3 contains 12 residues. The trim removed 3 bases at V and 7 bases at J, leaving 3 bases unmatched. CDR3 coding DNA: TGCGCCAGCAGCTATGGACAGGGAGAGCAGTACTTC. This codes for CASSYGQGEQYF.

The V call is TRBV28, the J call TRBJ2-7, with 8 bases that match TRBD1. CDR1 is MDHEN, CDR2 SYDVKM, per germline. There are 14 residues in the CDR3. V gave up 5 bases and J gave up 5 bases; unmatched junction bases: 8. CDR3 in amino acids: CASSRSSGGDEQYF. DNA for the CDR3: TGTGCCAGCAGTCGTTCGTCAGGGGGCGACGAGCAGTACTTC. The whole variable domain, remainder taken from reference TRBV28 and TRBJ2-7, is DVKVTQSSRYLVKRTGEKVFLECVQDMDHENMFWYRQDPGLGLRLIYFSYDVKMKEKGDIPEGYSVSREKKERFSLILESASTNQTSMYLCASSRSSGGDEQYFGPGTRLTVT.

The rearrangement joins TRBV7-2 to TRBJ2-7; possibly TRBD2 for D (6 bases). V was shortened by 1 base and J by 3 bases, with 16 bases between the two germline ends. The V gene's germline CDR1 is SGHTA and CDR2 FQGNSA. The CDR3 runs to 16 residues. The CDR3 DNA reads TGTGCCAGCAGCTTAGTGTCGGGGCGGGATTACTACGAGCAGTACTTC. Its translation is CASSLVSGRDYYEQYF.

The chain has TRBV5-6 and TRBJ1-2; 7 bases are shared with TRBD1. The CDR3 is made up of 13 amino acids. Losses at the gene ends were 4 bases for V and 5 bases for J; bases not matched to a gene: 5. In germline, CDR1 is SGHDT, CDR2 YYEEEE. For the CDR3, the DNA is TGTGCCAGCAGCACACAGGGGAGTTATGGCTACACCTTC. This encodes CASSTQGSYGYTF.

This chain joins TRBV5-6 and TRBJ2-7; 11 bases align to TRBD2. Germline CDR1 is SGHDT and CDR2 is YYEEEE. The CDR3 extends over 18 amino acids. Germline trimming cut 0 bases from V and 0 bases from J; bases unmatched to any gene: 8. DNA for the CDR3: TGTGCCAGCAGCTTGGCTACGACTAGCGGGGCCCGCTCCTACGAGCAGTACTTC. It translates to CASSLATTSGARSYEQYF.

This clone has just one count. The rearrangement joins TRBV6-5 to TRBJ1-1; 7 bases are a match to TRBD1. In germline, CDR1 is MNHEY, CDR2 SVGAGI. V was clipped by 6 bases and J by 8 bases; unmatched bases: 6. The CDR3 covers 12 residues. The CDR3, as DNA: TGTGCCAGCAGCCGCGGGACAGACGAAGCTTTCTTT. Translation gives CASSRGTDEAFF.

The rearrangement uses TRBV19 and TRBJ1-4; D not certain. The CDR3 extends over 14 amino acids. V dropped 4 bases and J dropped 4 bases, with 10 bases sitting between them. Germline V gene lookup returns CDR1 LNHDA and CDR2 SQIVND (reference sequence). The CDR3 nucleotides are TGTGCCAGTAGTACCGGGTATGGTAATGAAAAACTGTTTTTT. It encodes CASSTGYGNEKLFF.

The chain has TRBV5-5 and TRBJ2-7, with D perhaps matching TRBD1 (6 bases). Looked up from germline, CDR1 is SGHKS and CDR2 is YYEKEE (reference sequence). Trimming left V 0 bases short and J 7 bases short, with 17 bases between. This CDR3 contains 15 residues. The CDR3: CASSLAVAGVGEQYF. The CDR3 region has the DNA TGTGCCAGCAGCTTGGCCGTTGCAGGGGTAGGGGAGCAGTACTTC.

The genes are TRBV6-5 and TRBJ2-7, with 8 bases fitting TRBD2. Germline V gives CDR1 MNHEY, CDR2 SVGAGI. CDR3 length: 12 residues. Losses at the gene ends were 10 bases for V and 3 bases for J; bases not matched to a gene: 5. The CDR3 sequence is CATQREGYEQYF. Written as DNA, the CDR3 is TGTGCCACCCAACGGGAGGGCTACGAGCAGTACTTC.

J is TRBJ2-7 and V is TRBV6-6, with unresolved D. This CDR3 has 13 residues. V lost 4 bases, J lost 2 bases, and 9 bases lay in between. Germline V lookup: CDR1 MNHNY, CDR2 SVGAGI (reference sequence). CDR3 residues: CASSFRSAYEQYF. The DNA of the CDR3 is TGTGCCAGCAGTTTTCGGTCGGCCTACGAGCAGTACTTC.

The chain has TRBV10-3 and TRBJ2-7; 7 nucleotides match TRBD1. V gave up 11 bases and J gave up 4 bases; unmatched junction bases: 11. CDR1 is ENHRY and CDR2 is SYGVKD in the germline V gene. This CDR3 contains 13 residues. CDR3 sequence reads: CAARGQGIYEQYF. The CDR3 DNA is TGTGCCGCAAGGGGGCAGGGGATTTACGAGCAGTACTTC.

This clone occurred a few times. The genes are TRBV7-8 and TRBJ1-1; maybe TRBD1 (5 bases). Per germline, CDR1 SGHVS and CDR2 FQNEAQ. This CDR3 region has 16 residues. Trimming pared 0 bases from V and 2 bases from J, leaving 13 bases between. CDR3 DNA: TGTGCCAGCAGCTTAGCGGGGAGGGGCTCCAACACTGAAGCTTTCTTT. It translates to CASSLAGRGSNTEAFF.

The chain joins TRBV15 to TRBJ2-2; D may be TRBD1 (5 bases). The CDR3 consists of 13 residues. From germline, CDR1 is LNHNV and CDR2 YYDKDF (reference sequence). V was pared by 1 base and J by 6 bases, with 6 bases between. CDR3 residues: CATSRVGAGELFF. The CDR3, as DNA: TGTGCCACCAGCAGAGTAGGGGCCGGGGAGCTGTTTTTT.